A selection of T cell receptor beta chains follows, all from one sample in a study of T-cell memory formation after mild COVID-19. MiXCR, run by TCRdb on the 5' RACE reads, gives a single entry per CDR3 protein. The table records a few hundred thousand distinct CDR3 sequences, about 20% of them present only once. Sequences were obtained from PBMCs or a T cell subset sorted from them (not recorded which). These receptors originate from an adult woman who had mild COVID-19 (a few samples of this study predate the infection). Cell type and time point are not known. CDR3s leave out the opening cysteine and the closing phenylalanine or tryptophan. The order of the fields is V gene, J gene, CDR3 protein.

V: TRBV7-3; J: TRBJ2-5; CDR3: ASSLGTASGETQY
V: TRBV5-1; J: TRBJ2-3; CDR3: ASSLIGTSSLSTDTQY
V: TRBV5-5; J: TRBJ1-2; CDR3: ASSVGQSADYGYT
V: TRBV5-5; J: TRBJ2-1; CDR3: ASSLEASILYNEQF
V: TRBV5-1; J: TRBJ2-5; CDR3: ASIEGLAEETQY
V: TRBV10-3; J: TRBJ2-2; CDR3: AISEAGRAGELF
V: TRBV30; J: TRBJ2-3; CDR3: AWRSGQRSTDTQY
V: TRBV20-1; J: TRBJ1-1; CDR3: SADRGGGDTEAF
V: TRBV11-2; J: TRBJ2-3; CDR3: AYREVGGDTQY
V: TRBV24-1; J: TRBJ2-1; CDR3: ATSDLRGTYNEQF
V: TRBV5-6; J: TRBJ1-1; CDR3: ASSLKVGTERFTYMNTEAF
V: TRBV4-3; J: TRBJ2-6; CDR3: ASSHDLGGANVLT
V: TRBV6-2/TRBV6-3; J: TRBJ2-7; CDR3: ASSQGLVMYEQY
V: TRBV6-5; J: TRBJ2-2; CDR3: ASSPWTGGNTGELF
V: TRBV12-3/TRBV12-4; J: TRBJ2-1; CDR3: ASSIGTGGRLPEQF
V: TRBV5-1; J: TRBJ1-2; CDR3: ASSLEGSSAGYT
V: TRBV2; J: TRBJ1-2; CDR3: ASAPSGVSGYT
V: TRBV5-1; J: TRBJ1-1; CDR3: ASSSPLDREDTEAF
V: TRBV6-1; J: TRBJ1-2; CDR3: ASSSGQGRANYGYT
V: TRBV20-1; J: TRBJ2-7; CDR3: STISDSFYEQY
V: TRBV12-3/TRBV12-4; J: TRBJ2-4; CDR3: ASSRRTSGVFKAKNIQY
V: TRBV7-8; J: TRBJ2-3; CDR3: ASSLQGARTDTQY
V: TRBV7-2; J: TRBJ2-2; CDR3: ASSLEWREEGTGELF
V: TRBV2; J: TRBJ1-4; CDR3: ANRGAALEKLF
V: TRBV12-3/TRBV12-4; J: TRBJ1-5; CDR3: ASSSRWQPQH
V: TRBV5-1; J: TRBJ2-3; CDR3: ASSGTSGRGSDTQY
V: TRBV15; J: TRBJ2-3; CDR3: ATSGKREEGDTQY
V: TRBV5-5; J: TRBJ2-4; CDR3: ASSLGLGKNIQY
V: TRBV6-5; J: TRBJ2-7; CDR3: ASSYSGEGELSYEQY
V: TRBV3-1; J: TRBJ1-2; CDR3: ASSQRGGGNYGYT
V: TRBV6-5; J: TRBJ2-6; CDR3: ASSPDRAGANVLT
V: TRBV20-1; J: TRBJ1-2; CDR3: SAGEGTAMGYT
V: TRBV3-1; J: TRBJ2-1; CDR3: ASSLTSGGGAF
V: TRBV2; J: TRBJ1-2; CDR3: ASSESSQGLDYGYT
V: TRBV7-2; J: TRBJ2-1; CDR3: ASSLVPGIAAILNEQF
V: TRBV9; J: TRBJ2-5; CDR3: ASSVSSGSKETQY
V: TRBV13; J: TRBJ1-1; CDR3: ASSLGRQGAF
V: TRBV7-9; J: TRBJ1-1; CDR3: ASSKGARNTEAF
V: TRBV7-9; J: TRBJ2-1; CDR3: ASSFTGTFGNEQF
V: TRBV6-1; J: TRBJ2-5; CDR3: ASSRTQQETQY
V: TRBV7-9; J: TRBJ2-7; CDR3: ASSRGLGTGLIEQY
V: TRBV12-3/TRBV12-4; J: TRBJ2-7; CDR3: ASSSGQVYEQY
V: TRBV29-1; J: TRBJ2-7; CDR3: SVRPTTYEQY
V: TRBV3-1; J: TRBJ2-2; CDR3: ASSQDPAGELF
V: TRBV7-2; J: TRBJ2-3; CDR3: ASSLPSGGGRYTQY
V: TRBV4-3; J: TRBJ2-2; CDR3: ASSQGLAGDITGELF
V: TRBV12-3/TRBV12-4; J: TRBJ2-1; CDR3: ASSFGGSHYNEQF
V: TRBV5-1; J: TRBJ1-1; CDR3: ASSFLGHLNTEAF
V: TRBV7-9; J: TRBJ1-1; CDR3: ASSSGTITEAF
V: TRBV27; J: TRBJ2-1; CDR3: ASATLAGGWNEQF
V: TRBV11-1; J: TRBJ1-2; CDR3: ASTRQGHQTYGYT
V: TRBV7-2; J: TRBJ2-3; CDR3: ASSPRGGEKTQY
V: TRBV6-5; J: TRBJ1-3; CDR3: ASSYSPPGGNTIY
V: TRBV29-1; J: TRBJ1-1; CDR3: SGGQGADPHLYTEAF
V: TRBV7-8; J: TRBJ2-3; CDR3: ASRPHTDTQY
V: TRBV20-1; J: TRBJ1-2; CDR3: SASFGTGYSYT
V: TRBV11-2; J: TRBJ2-7; CDR3: ASSLDPEDRSSYEQY
V: TRBV15; J: TRBJ1-1; CDR3: ATSRARRRDTEAF
V: TRBV5-1; J: TRBJ2-7; CDR3: ASSLAGTGEGEQY